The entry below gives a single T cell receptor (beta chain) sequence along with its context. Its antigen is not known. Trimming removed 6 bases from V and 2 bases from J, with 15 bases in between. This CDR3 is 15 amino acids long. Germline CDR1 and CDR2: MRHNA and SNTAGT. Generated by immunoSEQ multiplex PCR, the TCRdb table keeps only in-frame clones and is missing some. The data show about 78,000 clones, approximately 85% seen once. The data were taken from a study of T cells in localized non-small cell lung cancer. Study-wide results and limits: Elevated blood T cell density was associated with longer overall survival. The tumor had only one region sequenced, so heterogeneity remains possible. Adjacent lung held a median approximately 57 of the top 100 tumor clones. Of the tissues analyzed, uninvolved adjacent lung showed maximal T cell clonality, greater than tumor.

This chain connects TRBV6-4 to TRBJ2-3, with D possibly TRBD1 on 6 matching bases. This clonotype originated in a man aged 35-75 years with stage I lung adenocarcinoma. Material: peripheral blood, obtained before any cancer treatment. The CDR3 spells CASSPLGAPTDTQYF. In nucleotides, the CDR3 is TGTGCCAGCAGCCCCTTGGGGGCGCCCACAGATACGCAGTATTTT.